Listed below are T cell receptor beta chains from one sample, sequenced in a study of T cell responses to AZD1222 COVID-19 vaccine. TCRdb's copy holds only in-frame clones and misses some; the assay was immunoSEQ multiplex PCR. The repertoire holds some 120,000 clones, with around nine tenths as singletons. The source was peripheral blood, collected on day 0 of AZD1222 vaccination. Receptors originate from an adult in good health. Each CDR3 is given without its conserved first and last residue. The order of the fields is V gene, CDR3 protein.

v_call: TRBV10-3
cdr3_aa: AIRTLGTRNEQF

v_call: TRBV30
cdr3_aa: AWKPYRGRNTEAF

v_call: TRBV9
cdr3_aa: ASSAGGSPGYNEQF

v_call: TRBV5-5
cdr3_aa: ASSLERNTEAF

v_call: TRBV6-5
cdr3_aa: ASRRTGGTEAF

v_call: TRBV10-1
cdr3_aa: ASSGGQRGHEQF

v_call: TRBV12-5
cdr3_aa: ASGLGTGGLYEQY

v_call: TRBV5-1
cdr3_aa: ASSIGQGAYGNTIY

v_call: TRBV7-9
cdr3_aa: ASSSQGETQY

v_call: TRBV2
cdr3_aa: ASSPAGTSGYNEQF

v_call: TRBV2
cdr3_aa: ASSDIRSGGETQY

v_call: TRBV5-1
cdr3_aa: ASSTGQGAGEQF